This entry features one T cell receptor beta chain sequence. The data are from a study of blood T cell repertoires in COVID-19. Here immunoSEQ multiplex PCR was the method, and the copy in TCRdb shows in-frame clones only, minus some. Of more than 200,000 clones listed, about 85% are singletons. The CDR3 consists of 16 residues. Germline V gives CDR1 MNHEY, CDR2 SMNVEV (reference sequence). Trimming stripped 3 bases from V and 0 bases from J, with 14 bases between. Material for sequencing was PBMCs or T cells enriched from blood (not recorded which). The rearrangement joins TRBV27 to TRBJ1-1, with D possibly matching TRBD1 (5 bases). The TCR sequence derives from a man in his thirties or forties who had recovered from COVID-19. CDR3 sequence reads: CASSLVRARMNTEAFF. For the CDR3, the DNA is TGTGCCAGCAGTTTGGTCAGGGCGCGGATGAACACTGAAGCTTTCTTT.